A single sample is the source of the 5 T cell receptor beta chains below, sequenced in a study of siplizumab effects on memory and regulatory T cells (dated by TCRdb to between 2019 and 2020). Libraries were built with the immunoSEQ multiplex PCR assay. The table comes from immuneACCESS by way of TCRdb, which keeps in-frame sequences with V and J called. Part of the clones is missing from these tables; in studies checked, under half for an unresolved V gene and the rest for unknown reasons. The sample contains about 80,000 clones, just under 95% of them found a single time. The top ten clonotypes cover about a fifth of the sample. Sequencing was carried out using CD8+ T cells sorted from blood. The origin of the receptors is a human donor in good health.

The CDR3 here is CASSLTGTANTEAFF. DNA of the CDR3: TGTGCCAGCAGTTTAACCGGGACGGCGAACACTGAAGCTTTCTTT. The J gene is TRBJ1-1, the V gene TRBV6-6, with TRBD1 as a possible D gene (5 bases). Germline V gene sequence: CDR1 MNHNY, CDR2 SVGAGI (reference sequence). This CDR3 has 15 amino acids. Trimming cost V 4 bases and J 1 base, with 13 bases left between them.

The rearrangement joins TRBV13 to TRBJ2-7, with D tentatively TRBD2 (5 bases). V was shortened by 6 bases and J by 2 bases, with 20 bases between the two germline ends. Germline V gene data show CDR1 as PRHDT and CDR2 as FYEKMQ (reference sequence). The CDR3 spans 16 residues. The CDR3 bases are TGTGCCAGCAGATCGAATGAGAGGGAAGCAGCCTACGAGCAGTACTTC. It translates to CASRSNEREAAYEQYF.

J is TRBJ1-1 and V is TRBV5-1; a weak D match, TRBD1 (5 bases). This CDR3 region has 12 residues. The germline CDR1 and CDR2 sequences are SGHRS and YFSETQ. Trimming took 5 bases from V and 3 from J, leaving 8 bases between them. CDR3 region: CASSGDHTEAFF. CDR3 DNA: TGCGCCAGCAGTGGGGACCACACTGAAGCTTTCTTT.

The CDR3 bases are TGTGCCAGCAGCCCCCAGGCGGGGGGTGGCACTGAAGCTTTCTTT. It codes for CASSPQAGGGTEAFF. This chain uses TRBV9 with TRBJ1-1; perhaps TRBD1 as D (5 bases). Germline V CDR1 and CDR2: SGDLS, YYNGEE. There are 15 residues in the CDR3. V was trimmed by 4 bases and J by 4 bases, leaving 17 bases between them.

V usage is TRBV2 and J usage is TRBJ2-7; 9 nucleotides match TRBD2. The germline V gene has CDR1 SNHLY and CDR2 FYNNEI. This CDR3 has 13 residues. V lost 4 bases to trimming and J lost 2 bases; unmatched junction nucleotides: 0. The DNA of the CDR3 is TGTGCCAGCAGTGGCGGGAGGGCCTACGAGCAGTACTTC. Its protein product is CASSGGRAYEQYF.